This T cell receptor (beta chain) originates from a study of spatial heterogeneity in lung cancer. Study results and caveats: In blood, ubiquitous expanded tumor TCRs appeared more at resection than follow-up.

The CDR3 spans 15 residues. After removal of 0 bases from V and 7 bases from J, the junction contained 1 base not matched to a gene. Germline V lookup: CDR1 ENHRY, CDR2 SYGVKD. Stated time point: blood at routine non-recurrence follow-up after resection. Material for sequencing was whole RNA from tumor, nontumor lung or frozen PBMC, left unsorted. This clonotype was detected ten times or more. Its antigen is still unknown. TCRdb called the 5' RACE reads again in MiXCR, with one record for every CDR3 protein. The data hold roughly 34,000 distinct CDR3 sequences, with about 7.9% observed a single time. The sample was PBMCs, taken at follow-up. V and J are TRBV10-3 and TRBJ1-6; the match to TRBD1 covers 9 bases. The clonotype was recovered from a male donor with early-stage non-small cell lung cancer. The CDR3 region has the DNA TGTGCCATCAGTGAGTCAGACAGGGGGAATTCACCCCTCCACTTT. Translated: CAISESDRGNSPLHF.